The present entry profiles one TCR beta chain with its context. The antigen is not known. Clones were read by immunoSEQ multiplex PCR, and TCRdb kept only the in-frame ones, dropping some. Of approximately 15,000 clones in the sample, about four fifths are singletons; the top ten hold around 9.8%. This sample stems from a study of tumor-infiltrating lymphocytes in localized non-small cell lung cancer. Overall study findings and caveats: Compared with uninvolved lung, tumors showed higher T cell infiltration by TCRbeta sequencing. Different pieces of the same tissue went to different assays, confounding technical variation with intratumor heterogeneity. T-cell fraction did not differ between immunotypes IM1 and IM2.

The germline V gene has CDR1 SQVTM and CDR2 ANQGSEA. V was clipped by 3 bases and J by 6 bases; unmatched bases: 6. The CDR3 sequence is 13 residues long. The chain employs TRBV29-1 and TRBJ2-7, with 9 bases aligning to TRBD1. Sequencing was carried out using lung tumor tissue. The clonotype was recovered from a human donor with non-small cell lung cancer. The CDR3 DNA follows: TGCAGCGTTGAGGGGACAGGGCTAACCGAGCAGTACTTC. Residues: CSVEGTGLTEQYF.